Listed here are 25 T cell receptor beta chains from one sample, sequenced in a study of cytomegalovirus exposure and HLA in healthy donors. The study ran its PCR with 60 Vbeta and 13 Jbeta primers. Data came from immunoSEQ multiplex PCR; TCRdb stores just in-frame clones and leaves some out. The sample yields about 85,000 clones, more than 75% seen once. The sample comprised PBMCs. Receptors were obtained from a woman aged 45-60 years in good health and CMV-seropositive.

V gene TRBV28 combines with J gene TRBJ2-1; 10 nucleotides agree with TRBD2. V lost 1 base to trimming and J lost 5 bases; unmatched junction nucleotides: 2. The CDR3 extends over 15 amino acids. CDR1 MDHEN and CDR2 SYDVKM come from the germline V gene. The CDR3 region is CASSLFTSGNNEQFF. The CDR3, as DNA: TGTGCCAGCAGTTTATTTACTAGCGGGAACAATGAGCAGTTCTTC. Full variable domain (remainder filled in from reference TRBV28 and TRBJ2-1): DVKVTQSSRYLVKRTGEKVFLECVQDMDHENMFWYRQDPGLGLRLIYFSYDVKMKEKGDIPEGYSVSREKKERFSLILESASTNQTSMYLCASSLFTSGNNEQFFGPGTRLTVL.

V is TRBV6-5 and J is TRBJ1-4; 9 bases agree with TRBD1. CDR1 and CDR2 (germline): MNHEY, SVGAGI. Losses at the gene ends were 2 bases for V and 7 bases for J; bases not matched to a gene: 5. This CDR3 has 15 residues. The CDR3 loop is CASSYGDRDIEKLFF. In DNA form, the CDR3 reads TGTGCCAGCAGTTACGGGGACAGGGACATTGAAAAACTGTTTTTT.

V gene TRBV11-2 combines with J gene TRBJ2-5, with D possibly matching TRBD2 (6 bases). Per the germline V gene, CDR1 is SGHAT and CDR2 is FQNNGV. CDR3 length: 16 amino acids. Trimming took 5 bases from V and 1 from J, leaving 17 bases between them. The CDR3: CASSPGTGKVQETQYF. The CDR3 bases are TGTGCCAGCAGCCCCGGGACTGGCAAAGTCCAAGAGACCCAGTACTTC.

The gene calls are TRBV11-2 and TRBJ2-1, with TRBD2 matching over 7 bases. Per the germline V gene, CDR1 is SGHAT and CDR2 is FQNNGV. The CDR3 is 14 residues long. Trimming cost V 5 bases and J 9 bases; bases outside gene matches: 10. The CDR3 DNA follows: TGTGCCAGCAGCAGAAGGGAGGGATTGAGTGAGCAGTTCTTC. Translated, it gives CASSRREGLSEQFF.

In its sample, this clone was seen once. CDR3 sequence reads: CASSSGGTDTQYF. The DNA of the CDR3 is TGTGCCAGCAGCTCGGGGGGCACAGATACGCAGTATTTT. The V and J genes are TRBV9 and TRBJ2-3; D possibly corresponds to TRBD2 (6 bases). The CDR3 runs to 13 residues. The V and J ends lost 4 bases and 1 base respectively, with 7 bases between them. Looked up from germline, CDR1 is SGDLS and CDR2 is YYNGEE.

The chain uses TRBV2 and TRBJ2-3; possibly TRBD1 for D (5 bases). This CDR3 spans 14 amino acids. The germline CDR1 and CDR2 sequences are SNHLY and FYNNEI. V dropped 7 bases and J dropped 6 bases, with 17 bases sitting between them. In DNA form, the CDR3 reads TGTGCCAGCAACCCTAGGCAGGGAAAGGATACGCAGTATTTT. This encodes CASNPRQGKDTQYF.

The chain carries TRBV9 and TRBJ1-2, with D possibly matching TRBD1 (5 bases). The V end was cut by 3 bases, the J end by 6 bases, with 15 bases between. The germline gives CDR1 SGDLS, CDR2 YYNGEE. There are 14 residues in the CDR3. This CDR3 is CASSALGTGNGYTF. CDR3 DNA: TGTGCCAGCAGCGCCCTCGGGACTGGAAATGGCTACACCTTC.

The chain combines TRBV5-1 with TRBJ2-1, with D possibly TRBD1 on 8 matching bases. The CDR3 spans 16 residues. Trimming took 4 bases from V and 7 from J, leaving 21 bases between them. Germline values: CDR1 SGHRS, CDR2 YFSETQ. CDR3 bases: TGCGCCAGCAGCAGACAGGAAAACAGGGGGGGGAATGAGCAGTTCTTC. This sequence encodes CASSRQENRGGNEQFF. The full variable domain, its missing parts supplied by reference TRBV5-1 and TRBJ2-1, is KAGVTQTPRYLIKTRGQQVTLSCSPISGHRSVSWYQQTPGQGLQFLFEYFSETQRNKGNFPGRFSGRQFSNSRSEMNVSTLELGDSALYLCASSRQENRGGNEQFFGPGTRLTVL.

The chain combines TRBV29-1 with TRBJ2-3; no definite D call. The V gene lost 1 base and the J gene lost 0 bases, with 5 bases spanning the gap. Germline V lookup: CDR1 SQVTM, CDR2 ANQGSEA. The CDR3 contains 13 residues. Here the CDR3 reads CSVEGRSTDTQYF. Here the CDR3 DNA reads TGCAGCGTTGAAGGCAGAAGCACAGATACGCAGTATTTT.

The chain couples TRBV6-1 to TRBJ1-3; D is possibly TRBD1 (5 bases). Germline V gene lookup returns CDR1 MNHNS and CDR2 SASEGT. V gave up 6 bases and J gave up 7 bases, with 13 bases separating them. The CDR3 length is 13 residues. As DNA, the CDR3 is TGTGCCAGCAGAGGGCCGGCAGGGAACACCATATATTTT. It codes for CASRGPAGNTIYF.

The chain recombines TRBV19 with TRBJ1-6; possibly TRBD1 for D (6 bases). Germline CDR1 and CDR2: LNHDA and SQIVND (reference sequence). V lost 6 bases to trimming and J lost 10 bases, with 19 bases between them. This CDR3 has 15 residues. The CDR3 DNA reads TGTGCCAGTAGGCCTACAGGGTTAGATCTGTCACCCCTCCACTTT. It encodes CASRPTGLDLSPLHF.

This chain uses TRBV2 with TRBJ2-1; no reliable D call. The CDR3 spans 15 residues. Germline CDR1 and CDR2: SNHLY and FYNNEI. The V gene lost 5 bases and the J gene lost 0 bases, with 11 bases spanning the gap. The CDR3 DNA reads TGTGCCAGCAGTCCCACTCGGAGCTCCTACAATGAGCAGTTCTTC. This sequence encodes CASSPTRSSYNEQFF.

This sequence joins TRBV11-2 and TRBJ2-2; maybe TRBD1 (6 bases). V was trimmed by 5 bases and J by 7 bases, leaving 14 bases between them. The CDR3 extends over 14 amino acids. The germline gives CDR1 SGHAT, CDR2 FQNNGV. The CDR3 bases are TGTGCCAGCAGCCACAGGGAAGTCCGCGGGGAGCTGTTTTTT. Protein product: CASSHREVRGELFF.

The chain joins TRBV19 to TRBJ1-5, with 7 bases identical to TRBD1. The V gene's germline CDR1 is LNHDA and CDR2 SQIVND (reference sequence). The V gene end was trimmed by 1 base and the J gene end by 7 bases; junction bases not matched to a gene: 7. This CDR3 region has 15 residues. The CDR3 bases are TGTGCCAGTAGTATAGGAGGGGGCAGAGGGCAGCCCCAGCATTTT. This encodes CASSIGGGRGQPQHF.

This clone appeared a few times. J is TRBJ2-7 and V is TRBV4-2; D unresolved. CDR3 length equals 12 residues. V gave up 0 bases and J gave up 4 bases, with 4 bases separating them. CDR1 is LGHNA, CDR2 YNFKEQ, per germline. CDR3 sequence reads: CASSQDLYEQYF. As DNA, the CDR3 is TGTGCCAGCAGCCAAGATTTATACGAGCAGTACTTC.

This chain uses TRBV10-3 with TRBJ2-5, with TRBD2 identical over 10 bases. The CDR3 covers 17 residues. Germline V gives CDR1 ENHRY, CDR2 SYGVKD. Trimming took 3 bases from V and 3 from J; bases not matched to a gene: 10. The CDR3 nucleotides read TGTGCCATCAGTGATCGGCTAGCGGGAGCTCTCAAAGAGACCCAGTACTTC. Its translation: CAISDRLAGALKETQYF.

This clone was found once. The V call is TRBV10-1, the J call TRBJ2-1; 9 nucleotides line up with TRBD1. This CDR3 has 14 residues. From germline, CDR1 is WNHNN and CDR2 SYGVQD (reference sequence). The V segment lost 9 bases and the J segment 7 bases; nucleotides outside the gene matches: 10. The CDR3 nucleotides are TGCGCCAGTATCCGGGACAGGGCCACTAATGAGCAGTTCTTC. This encodes CASIRDRATNEQFF.

The rearrangement joins TRBV2 to TRBJ1-2; D perhaps matches TRBD1 (5 bases). Germline CDR1 is SNHLY and CDR2 is FYNNEI. The ends were cut back, 6 bases at V and 4 bases at J, with 18 bases in the middle. This CDR3 comprises 15 residues. CDR3 DNA: TGTGCCAGCAGCCGTGGGGGAGGGGAGAGCTATGGCTACACCTTC. This translates into CASSRGGGESYGYTF. Full variable domain (remainder filled in from reference TRBV2 and TRBJ1-2): EPEVTQTPSHQVTQMGQEVILRCVPISNHLYFYWYRQILGQKVEFLVSFYNNEISEKSEIFDDQFSVERPDGSNFTLKIRSTKLEDSAMYFCASSRGGGESYGYTFGSGTRLTVV.

The genes are TRBV7-3 and TRBJ2-1; D gene uncertain. The CDR3 covers 11 residues. Trimming stripped 8 bases from V and 9 bases from J, with 11 bases between. CDR1 is SGHTA and CDR2 is FQGTGA in the germline V gene. As DNA, the CDR3 is TGTGCCAGCCGAGCCGGTGGTGAGCAGTTCTTC. Residues: CASRAGGEQFF. Using reference TRBV7-3 and TRBJ2-1 for the parts outside the CDR3, the full variable domain is GAGVSQTPSNKVTEKGKYVELRCDPISGHTALYWYRQSLGQGPEFLIYFQGTGAADDSGLPNDRFFAVRPEGSVSTLKIQRTERGDSAVYLCASRAGGEQFFGPGTRLTVL.

This clone came up a few times. The CDR3 DNA follows: TGTGCCGTCTCCCCTAGCGGCACAGATACGCAGTATTTT. The encoded protein is CAVSPSGTDTQYF. The chain uses TRBV2 and TRBJ2-3, with D maybe TRBD2 (6 bases). Trimming removed 11 bases from V and 1 base from J, with 13 bases in between. CDR1 SNHLY and CDR2 FYNNEI come from the germline V gene. The CDR3 has 13 amino acids.

This chain connects TRBV30 to TRBJ1-1; 7 positions agree with TRBD1. The ends lost 8 bases at V and 7 bases at J; junction bases unmatched: 7. The CDR3 spans 11 residues. Germline-derived CDR1 and CDR2 are GTSNPN and SVGIG (reference sequence). The CDR3 loop reads CARRTGFEAFF. The DNA of the CDR3 is TGTGCCCGCCGGACAGGATTTGAAGCTTTCTTT.

The rearrangement uses TRBV19 and TRBJ2-7, with D tentatively TRBD1 (7 bases). The ends were cut back, 3 bases at V and 7 bases at J, with 13 bases in the middle. Germline V lookup: CDR1 LNHDA, CDR2 SQIVND (reference sequence). This CDR3 comprises 13 residues. In nucleotides, the CDR3 is TGTGCCAGTAGTATTACAGGGGCGGGAGAGCAGTACTTC. Translated, it gives CASSITGAGEQYF.

The chain is built from TRBV13 and TRBJ2-7; TRBD2 matches at 7 bases. V lost 4 bases and J lost 0; bases outside the gene matches: 3. The germline V gene encodes CDR1 PRHDT and CDR2 FYEKMQ (reference sequence). CDR3 length: 14 residues. CDR3 region: CASSSGTTSYEQYV. CDR3 sequence (DNA): TGTGCCAGCAGCTCAGGGACTACCTCCTACGAGCAGTACGTC.

The chain links TRBV2 to TRBJ1-3; D gene uncertain. Trimming left V 4 bases short and J 0 bases short, with 13 bases between. The CDR3 extends over 16 amino acids. Germline V gene lookup returns CDR1 SNHLY and CDR2 FYNNEI. The CDR3 DNA is TGTGCCAGCAGTGCTTACACCGTTCACTCTGGAAACACCATATATTTT. Its protein is CASSAYTVHSGNTIYF.

The chain couples TRBV7-2 to TRBJ2-3; D is unclear. Germline CDR1 reads SGHTA; CDR2 reads FQGNSA. V was cut by 1 base and J by 5 bases, with 16 bases left in between. The CDR3 loop spans 16 amino acids. CDR3 sequence (DNA): TGTGCCAGCAGCTTAGGGAAGTCGGCGCGGCGAGATACGCAGTATTTT. Its translation is CASSLGKSARRDTQYF.